This TCR beta chain derives from a study of beta chain features in type 1 diabetes. Study observations and caveats: People with Type 1 diabetes carried modestly yet significantly shorter TCRB CDR3s in all four CD4+ subsets. It was possible that PCR favored shorter templates, equally so in patients and controls. A pattern of fewer insertions and more deletions at VDJ junctions was seen in type 1 diabetes patients. Across patients, naive, central memory and Treg TCRB repertoires exhibited apparently greater similarity than was observed across healthy donors.

Germline CDR1 and CDR2: SQVTM and ANQGSEA. J gave up 0 bases and V 7 bases, and 1 base lay outside the gene matches. The CDR3 sequence is 12 residues long. Cells sorted by CD45RO/CCR7/CD25/CD127/CD95/CD27 comprised CD4+ naive, central memory, regulatory and stem cell-like memory cells. For this clone: Its antigen is not identified.

What was sequenced were expressed TCRB transcripts, since all of the isolated RNA had been reverse transcribed. Clones were sequenced by immunoSEQ multiplex PCR, and TCRdb holds only the in-frame ones, with some missing. The sample has approximately 150,000 clones, 7% to 10% seen once. The chain has TRBV29-1 and TRBJ2-7, with 9 bases aligning to TRBD1. Sequenced sample: central memory CD4+ T cells from blood. This clonotype was obtained from a man aged 25-45 years with type 1 diabetes. CDR3 nucleotides: TGCAGCGGGACAGGGGACTCCTACGAGCAGTACTTC. This encodes CSGTGDSYEQYF.